This TCR beta chain was retrieved from a study of blood T cell repertoires in COVID-19. This CDR3 comprises 16 residues. Trimming left V 2 bases short and J 4 bases short, with 12 bases between. In germline, CDR1 is SNHLY, CDR2 FYNNEI. The data were produced by immunoSEQ multiplex PCR, yet TCRdb's version contains in-frame clones alone and is incomplete. The data contain about 200,000 clones, around 88% of them seen just once; the ten biggest clones take up about 6%. The chain employs TRBV2 and TRBJ1-6, with D tentatively TRBD1 (5 bases). This clonotype was sampled from a man aged 35 to 55 with acute COVID-19. The sequenced sample was PBMCs or T cells enriched from blood (not recorded which). Written as DNA, the CDR3 is TGTGCCAGCAGTGAACGTCTGGGGCTGTATAATTCACCCCTCCACTTT. Amino acids: CASSERLGLYNSPLHF. Complete variable domain (other parts from reference TRBV2 and TRBJ1-6): EPEVTQTPSHQVTQMGQEVILRCVPISNHLYFYWYRQILGQKVEFLVSFYNNEISEKSEIFDDQFSVERPDGSNFTLKIRSTKLEDSAMYFCASSERLGLYNSPLHFGNGTRLTVT.